Detailed here is one T cell receptor (beta chain). These data belong to a study of blood T cell repertoires in COVID-19. This table comes from immunoSEQ multiplex PCR, and its TCRdb copy is limited to in-frame clones, with some not included. This table holds under 130,000 clones, 89% found once. Germline trimming cut 6 bases from V and 5 bases from J; bases unmatched to any gene: 8. The germline V gene has CDR1 MNHEY and CDR2 SMNVEV (reference sequence). This CDR3 has 15 amino acids. The TCR was taken from a woman older than 75 in a cohort sampled during active COVID-19. Sequencing was carried out using peripheral blood. The chain is built from TRBV27 and TRBJ1-2, with 11 nucleotides matching TRBD1. This CDR3 is CASSPRDRGAYGYTF. In DNA, the CDR3 is TGTGCCAGCAGCCCCAGGGACAGGGGGGCTTATGGCTACACCTTC.